Here is one T cell receptor beta chain with its context. Looked up from germline, CDR1 is SGHNT and CDR2 is YYREEE (reference sequence). The length of the CDR3 is 12 residues. Between the trimmed V and J ends, which lost 5 bases and 8 bases, there was a span of 14 bases. The data belong to a study of control samples from healthy donors and cancer patients. Profiling relied on immunoSEQ multiplex PCR, and the TCRdb table lists in-frame clones only, not all of them. This sample has some 120,000 clones, with roughly nine tenths found just once. The chain recombines TRBV5-4 with TRBJ2-7, with a weak D call TRBD2 (5 bases). Sequencing used blood. This clonotype originated in a woman aged 18-30 years in good health. CDR3 coding DNA: TGTGCCAGCAGTACAGTCGGAGGAAAGCAGTACTTC. It is translated as CASSTVGGKQYF.